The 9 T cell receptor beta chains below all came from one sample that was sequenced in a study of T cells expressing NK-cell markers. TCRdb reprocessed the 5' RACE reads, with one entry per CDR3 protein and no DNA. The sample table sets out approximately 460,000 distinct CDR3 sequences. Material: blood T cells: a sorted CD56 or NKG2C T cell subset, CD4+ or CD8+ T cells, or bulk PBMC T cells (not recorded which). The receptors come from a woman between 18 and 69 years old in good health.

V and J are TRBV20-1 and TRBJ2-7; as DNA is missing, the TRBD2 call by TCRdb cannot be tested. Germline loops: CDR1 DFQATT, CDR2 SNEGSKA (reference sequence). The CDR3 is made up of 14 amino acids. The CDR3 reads CSARPGDLGGEQYF.

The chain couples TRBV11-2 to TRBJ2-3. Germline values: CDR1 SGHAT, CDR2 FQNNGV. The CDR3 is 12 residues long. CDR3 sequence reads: CASSLMVDTQYF.

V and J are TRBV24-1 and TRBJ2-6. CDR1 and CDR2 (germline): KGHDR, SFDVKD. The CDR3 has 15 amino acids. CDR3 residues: CATSDDRIGANVLTF.

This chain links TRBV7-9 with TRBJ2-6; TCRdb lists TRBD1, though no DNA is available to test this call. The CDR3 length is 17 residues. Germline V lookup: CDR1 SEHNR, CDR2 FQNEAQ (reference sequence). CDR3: CASTRDGGSSGANVLTF.

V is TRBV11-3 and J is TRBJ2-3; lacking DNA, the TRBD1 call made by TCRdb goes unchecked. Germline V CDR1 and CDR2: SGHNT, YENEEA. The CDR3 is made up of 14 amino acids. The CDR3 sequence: CASSLGAAPGTQYF.

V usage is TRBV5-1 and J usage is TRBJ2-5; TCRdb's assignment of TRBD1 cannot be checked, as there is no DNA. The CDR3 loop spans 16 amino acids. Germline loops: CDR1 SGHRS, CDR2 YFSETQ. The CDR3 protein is CASSLNGGGIQETQYF.

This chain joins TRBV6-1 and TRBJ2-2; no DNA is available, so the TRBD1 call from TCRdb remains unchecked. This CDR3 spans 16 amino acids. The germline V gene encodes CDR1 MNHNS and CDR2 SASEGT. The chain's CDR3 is CASVRLGTTNTGELFF.

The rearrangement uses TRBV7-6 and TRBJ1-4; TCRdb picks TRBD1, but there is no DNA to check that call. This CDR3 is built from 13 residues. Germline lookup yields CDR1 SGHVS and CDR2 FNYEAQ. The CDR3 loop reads CASSPQGFEKLFF.

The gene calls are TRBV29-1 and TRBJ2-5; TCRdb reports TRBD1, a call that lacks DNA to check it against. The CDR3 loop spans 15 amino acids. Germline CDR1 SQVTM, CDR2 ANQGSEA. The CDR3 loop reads CSVAGAGGPQETQYF.